Presented here are 29 T cell receptor beta chains from one specimen sequenced in a study of CD8 T cells in Susac syndrome. RNA amounts of about 0.5 to 1 ug underwent reverse transcription with random hexamers. In TCRdb, the immunoSEQ multiplex PCR reads were re-called with MiXCR into one record per CDR3 protein. Of some 300,000 distinct CDR3 sequences detected, about 91% appear once; the ten largest clones hold around 0.18%. The specimen was CD8+ T cells from PBMCs. These receptors originate from a human donor with multiple sclerosis.

The chain carries TRBV11-2 and TRBJ2-7, with D possibly matching TRBD1 (8 bases). There are 14 residues in the CDR3. Trimming removed 4 bases at V and 2 bases at J, with 12 bases between. Germline V gene data show CDR1 as SGHAT and CDR2 as FQNNGV. As DNA, the CDR3 is TGTGCCAGCAGCTGGGGGGGACAGGCCTACGAGCAGTACTTC. Translation gives CASSWGGQAYEQYF.

The CDR3 DNA sequence: TGTGCCACCAGCAGAGATCGGACATCGTACAATGAGCAGTTCTTC. It translates to CATSRDRTSYNEQFF. This chain connects TRBV15 to TRBJ2-1, with D perhaps TRBD1 (5 bases). The CDR3 extends over 15 amino acids. Germline V gene lookup returns CDR1 LNHNV and CDR2 YYDKDF (reference sequence). V lost 0 bases to trimming and J lost 4 bases, with 10 bases between them.

The rearrangement uses TRBV29-1 and TRBJ1-3; D unclear. V was shortened by 6 bases and J by 0 bases, with 9 bases between the two germline ends. CDR1 and CDR2 (germline): SQVTM, ANQGSEA. There are 13 residues in the CDR3. The CDR3 loop reads CSVRTDSGNTIYF. In DNA, the CDR3 is TGCAGCGTCAGGACGGACTCTGGAAACACCATATATTTT.

This chain connects TRBV4-3 to TRBJ2-1; 7 bases line up with TRBD1. Germline CDR1 and CDR2: LGHNA and YSLEER. The ends lost 0 bases at V and 7 bases at J; junction bases unmatched: 9. CDR3 length equals 16 residues. The DNA of the CDR3 is TGCGCCAGCAGCCAAGACTTACAGGGGATTCTAAATGAGCAGTTCTTC. Translating gives CASSQDLQGILNEQFF.

The gene calls are TRBV7-9 and TRBJ2-2; 8 nucleotides agree with TRBD1. Germline V gene sequence: CDR1 SEHNR, CDR2 FQNEAQ (reference sequence). The V and J ends lost 3 bases and 6 bases, in that order; junction bases with no gene match: 18. The CDR3 is 19 amino acids. The CDR3 reads CASSFLLSPKTGVPGELFF. The CDR3 DNA is TGTGCCAGCAGCTTTCTTCTTAGCCCCAAGACAGGGGTCCCCGGGGAGCTGTTTTTT.

This chain uses TRBV11-3 with TRBJ2-1; tentatively, D is TRBD2 (5 bases). Germline V gives CDR1 SGHNT, CDR2 YENEEA. Trimming pared 6 bases from V and 2 bases from J, leaving 20 bases between. CDR3 size: 17 residues. CDR3 residues: CASSIRTGVMTYNEQFF. The CDR3 DNA sequence: TGTGCCAGCAGTATAAGGACTGGGGTCATGACCTACAATGAGCAGTTCTTC.

CDR3 coding DNA: TGTGCCAGCAGTTTCGGGACAGCTGACTACGAGCAGTACTTC. Its translation is CASSFGTADYEQYF. The chain links TRBV12-3 or TRBV12-4 to TRBJ2-7, with TRBD1 matching 7 bases. The CDR3 consists of 14 residues. V lost 3 bases to trimming and J lost 3 bases; unmatched junction nucleotides: 5.

The V and J genes are TRBV4-2 and TRBJ2-1, with D unclear. The CDR3 extends over 16 amino acids. Deletions cut 0 bases from V and 4 bases from J, with 13 bases between. From germline, CDR1 is LGHNA and CDR2 YNFKEQ. In DNA form, the CDR3 reads TGTGCCAGCAGCCAAGATGGTTTCTCCGCTTACAATGAGCAGTTCTTC. Amino acids: CASSQDGFSAYNEQFF.

In DNA, the CDR3 is TGTGCCAGCAGCTTAAGTCCGGGGGGCGTGGAGCTGTTTTTT. Protein product: CASSLSPGGVELFF. The chain has TRBV13 and TRBJ2-2; tentative D call: TRBD2 (7 bases). The CDR3 spans 14 residues. Germline V lookup: CDR1 PRHDT, CDR2 FYEKMQ (reference sequence). V was trimmed by 2 bases and J by 10 bases, leaving 14 bases between them.

The chain carries TRBV28 and TRBJ1-1; D is uncertain. Trimming stripped 0 bases from V and 0 bases from J, with 8 bases between. This CDR3 contains 15 residues. The germline V gene encodes CDR1 MDHEN and CDR2 SYDVKM. The CDR3 sequence is CASSLWEGMNTEAFF. The CDR3 DNA sequence: TGTGCCAGCAGTTTATGGGAAGGGATGAACACTGAAGCTTTCTTT.

This chain connects TRBV9 to TRBJ2-3; D is uncertain. This CDR3 contains 17 residues. The germline gives CDR1 SGDLS, CDR2 YYNGEE. Trimming took off 0 bases at V and 2 bases at J, with 16 bases between the two ends. The CDR3 region has the DNA TGTGCCAGCAGCGTAGAGAAGAGCAGCGCTCCCACAGATACGCAGTATTTT. Encoded protein: CASSVEKSSAPTDTQYF.

The CDR3 here is CASSPGTSGFNEQFF. The CDR3 DNA reads TGTGCCAGCAGCCCCGGGACTAGCGGATTCAATGAGCAGTTCTTC. The chain carries TRBV9 and TRBJ2-1, with 11 bases lining up with TRBD2. The CDR3 has 15 amino acids. Germline V gene sequence: CDR1 SGDLS, CDR2 YYNGEE. J gave up 6 bases and V 4 bases, and 6 bases lay outside the gene matches. Full variable domain (outside the CDR3, taken from reference TRBV9 and TRBJ2-1): DSGVTQTPKHLITATGQRVTLRCSPRSGDLSVYWYQQSLDQGLQFLIQYYNGEERAKGNILERFSAQQFPDLHSELNLSSLELGDSALYFCASSPGTSGFNEQFFGPGTRLTVL.

The chain combines TRBV6-5 with TRBJ2-1, with D hard to call. V dropped 0 bases and J dropped 6 bases, with 6 bases sitting between them. The CDR3 consists of 13 residues. The germline CDR1 and CDR2 sequences are MNHEY and SVGAGI. The CDR3 loop is CASSYSEANEQFF. The CDR3 DNA reads TGTGCCAGCAGTTACTCAGAAGCCAATGAGCAGTTCTTC.

V gene TRBV6-2 or TRBV6-3 combines with J gene TRBJ2-5; D gene ambiguous. The CDR3 contains 16 residues. V was clipped by 2 bases and J by 0 bases, with 13 bases between them. The germline V gene has CDR1 MNHEY and CDR2 SVGEGT. CDR3 nucleotides: TGTGCCAGCAGTTACCCCTTTGACCAGTACCAAGAGACCCAGTACTTC. It yields the protein CASSYPFDQYQETQYF.

The chain uses TRBV29-1 and TRBJ2-7; 7 bases are a match to TRBD1. This CDR3 has 13 residues. Germline V CDR1 and CDR2: SQVTM, ANQGSEA. V was pared by 7 bases and J by 4 bases, with 10 bases of the junction left unmatched. In nucleotides, the CDR3 is TGCAGCGCTCTTACAGGGGCCAATTACGAGCAGTACTTC. It yields the protein CSALTGANYEQYF.

This sequence joins TRBV7-9 and TRBJ2-5; D gene unclear. V was cut by 4 bases and J by 1 base, with 7 bases left in between. This CDR3 has 13 residues. Germline V lookup: CDR1 SEHNR, CDR2 FQNEAQ (reference sequence). The CDR3 reads CASSSDPQETQYF. CDR3 coding DNA: TGTGCCAGCAGCTCGGATCCCCAAGAGACCCAGTACTTC.

The chain joins TRBV14 to TRBJ1-3, with no clear D. V dropped 4 bases and J dropped 0 bases, with 13 bases sitting between them. There are 16 residues in the CDR3. Germline V gene sequence: CDR1 SGHDN, CDR2 FVKESK. This CDR3 reads CASSPIGVFSGNTIYF. The DNA for the CDR3 is TGTGCCAGCAGCCCGATCGGGGTCTTCTCTGGAAACACCATATATTTT.

The chain is built from TRBV7-9 and TRBJ2-1; TRBD1 aligns across 9 bases. The CDR3 extends over 15 amino acids. CDR1 and CDR2 (germline): SEHNR, FQNEAQ (reference sequence). After removal of 5 bases from V and 4 bases from J, the junction contained 6 bases not matched to a gene. This CDR3 is CASSPDRGEYNEQFF. In nucleotides, the CDR3 is TGTGCCAGCAGCCCGGACAGGGGCGAATACAATGAGCAGTTCTTC.

Written as DNA, the CDR3 is TGTGCCAGCAGCCGAGGCGGGGCTTACAATGAGCAGTTCTTC. It yields the protein CASSRGGAYNEQFF. The J gene is TRBJ2-1, the V gene TRBV3-1, with a tentative D call TRBD2 (6 bases). Trimming cost V 4 bases and J 4 bases, with 11 bases left between them. This CDR3 comprises 14 residues. Per germline, CDR1 LGHDT and CDR2 YNNKEL (reference sequence).

The table lists this clonotype with a count of one. CDR3 loop: CASSLTLQGWATNEQFF. Here the CDR3 DNA reads TGTGCCAGCAGCTTAACCCTACAGGGGTGGGCTACAAATGAGCAGTTCTTC. This rearrangement joins TRBV7-3 to TRBJ2-1; 7 nucleotides align to TRBD1. This CDR3 spans 17 amino acids. The V segment lost 0 bases and the J segment 7 bases; nucleotides outside the gene matches: 12. Germline CDR1 and CDR2: SGHTA and FQGTGA.

The chain recombines TRBV20-1 with TRBJ2-7; D is undetermined. Trimming took 6 bases from V and 6 from J, leaving 27 bases between them. CDR1 is DFQATT and CDR2 is SNEGSKA in the germline V gene (reference sequence). The CDR3 contains 16 residues. The CDR3 loop reads CSAGLRHEFPPGEQYF. In DNA form, the CDR3 reads TGCAGTGCAGGGTTACGACACGAATTCCCACCCGGCGAGCAGTACTTC.

To note about this clonotype: As the CDR3 is not closed by the conserved phenylalanine or tryptophan, this likely results from a read error. This sequence joins TRBV30 and TRBJ1-2; the D is unclear. CDR1 is GTSNPN, CDR2 SVGIG, per germline (reference sequence). This CDR3 is 14 amino acids long. Trimming left V 5 bases short and J 5 bases short, with 18 bases between. CDR3 residues: CAWLNPLLRYGYTL. As DNA, the CDR3 is TGTGCCTGGTTAAACCCCTTGCTGCGGTATGGCTACACCCTC.

This clonotype was recorded once. The junction differs from germline at one of its ends, possibly a read error. The chain couples TRBV19 to TRBJ1-1; 11 bases map to TRBD1. CDR3 size: 17 residues. CDR1 is LNHDA and CDR2 is SQIVND in the germline V gene (reference sequence). This CDR3 is CASSIGTGGASNAEAFF. The DNA of the CDR3 is TGTGCCAGTAGTATAGGGACAGGGGGCGCTTCGAACGCTGAAGCTTTCTTT.

The rearrangement uses TRBV12-3 or TRBV12-4 and TRBJ1-5; D gene unclear. The length of the CDR3 is 19 residues. The germline V and J ends were trimmed by 4 bases and 5 bases, with 27 bases remaining between them. The CDR3 loop reads CASSSRQPVDWNRDQPQHF. The DNA for the CDR3 is TGTGCCAGCAGTTCCCGGCAGCCTGTGGACTGGAATCGGGATCAGCCCCAGCATTTT.

This clonotype was seen just once. V usage is TRBV2 and J usage is TRBJ2-7; no clear D gene. Germline CDR1 SNHLY, CDR2 FYNNEI. There are 17 residues in the CDR3. Trimming left V 2 bases short and J 3 bases short, with 20 bases between. DNA for the CDR3: TGTGCCAGCAGTGAATACTTAGGGCAGGAAATCTACTACGAGCAGTACTTC. It specifies CASSEYLGQEIYYEQYF.

This chain connects TRBV9 to TRBJ2-3; 11 positions match TRBD2. This CDR3 is 16 amino acids long. V trimming: 2 bases; J trimming: 0 bases; junction bases outside the gene matches: 2. Germline lookup yields CDR1 SGDLS and CDR2 YYNGEE. In nucleotides, the CDR3 is TGTGCCAGCAGCGTTAGCGGGGGGGCTAGCACAGATACGCAGTATTTT. This translates into CASSVSGGASTDTQYF.

The chain joins TRBV19 to TRBJ1-5; TRBD1 agrees at 7 bases. The trim removed 6 bases at V and 4 bases at J, leaving 3 bases unmatched. Germline values: CDR1 LNHDA, CDR2 SQIVND (reference sequence). The CDR3 spans 13 residues. CDR3 in amino acids: CASRAGQNQPQHF. DNA of the CDR3: TGTGCCAGTAGGGCGGGACAGAATCAGCCCCAGCATTTT.

The gene calls are TRBV23-1 and TRBJ1-5; tentative D call: TRBD1 (5 bases). TRBV23-1 is an open reading frame whose function is uncertain. Between the trimmed V and J ends, which lost 3 bases and 0 bases, there was a span of 18 bases. CDR3 size: 18 residues. The CDR3 DNA is TGCGCCAGCAGTCACCCCGCGACTGGGACGGATAGCAATCAGCCCCAGCATTTT. It specifies CASSHPATGTDSNQPQHF.

This clonotype was counted between two and nine times. The chain recombines TRBV21-1 with TRBJ2-7. TRBV21-1 is flagged as a pseudogene. This CDR3 has 11 amino acids. The CDR3 loop reads CASSKGPEQYF. CDR3 in DNA: TGTGCCAGCAGCAAAGGACCCGAGCAGTACTTC.